This is a list of T cell receptor beta chains from one sample in a study of tissue T cells after allogeneic stem cell transplantation. Some clones are missing from TCRdb's copy, which holds only in-frame ones; the method was immunoSEQ multiplex PCR. This sample carries thousands of clones, about 67% of them seen once, and the ten largest clones take about 17%. This material consisted of ileal tissue, taken at autopsy. Receptors were obtained from a male patient at least 60 years old with steroid-refractory graft-versus-host disease after an allogeneic stem cell transplant. Some T cells may be provided by the graft donor. Each CDR3 is given with its conserved first and last residue. D genes are given only for firm matches. Some rows mark clone size as missing; the rest say once, few, many or name a class of expanded clone.

.,TRBV7-3,TRBJ2-1,.,CASSSITGSEQFF,TGTGCCAGCAGCTCAATTACAGGGAGTGAGCAGTTCTTC
TRBD1,TRBV5-6,TRBJ1-6,.,CASSPQGRTNSPLHF,TGTGCCAGCAGCCCACAGGGGCGAACGAATTCACCCCTCCACTTT
.,TRBV5-4,TRBJ2-5,.,CASSLSSGTRETQYF,TGTGCCAGCAGCTTGAGTTCAGGAACACGAGAGACCCAGTACTTC
.,TRBV2,TRBJ2-3,few,CASSGGTASTDTQYF,TGTGCCAGCAGTGGGGGCACAGCGTCCACAGATACGCAGTATTTT
TRBD2,TRBV6-4,TRBJ2-3,.,CASSGGGASTDTQYF,TGTGCCAGCAGTGGCGGGGGGGCTAGCACAGATACGCAGTATTTT
.,TRBV5-6,TRBJ1-4,.,CASSLRGTNEKLFF,TGTGCCAGCAGCTTGAGGGGGACTAATGAAAAACTGTTTTTT
.,TRBV5-5,TRBJ1-4,.,CASSRAPVATNEKLFF,TGTGCCAGCAGCCGGGCGCCCGTTGCAACTAATGAAAAACTGTTTTTT
.,TRBV7-2,TRBJ2-3,.,CASRPLTRNTDTQYF,TGTGCCAGCAGACCCCTAACTAGAAACACAGATACGCAGTATTTT
TRBD2,TRBV12-3/TRBV12-4,TRBJ2-5,.,CASSRLAQETQYF,TGTGCCAGCAGCCGACTAGCGCAGGAGACCCAGTACTTC
.,TRBV15,TRBJ2-3,.,CATTAPPADTQYF,TGTGCCACCACTGCCCCTCCTGCAGATACGCAGTATTTT
.,TRBV6-5,TRBJ1-5,.,CASSYDRTHQPQHF,TGTGCCAGCAGTTACGACAGGACGCATCAGCCCCAGCATTTT
TRBD1,TRBV11-1,TRBJ2-1,.,CASSPGQGGYNEQFF,TGTGCCAGCAGCCCGGGACAGGGGGGCTACAATGAGCAGTTCTTC
.,TRBV2,TRBJ1-2,.,CASKGSSNYGYTF,TGTGCCAGCAAGGGCAGTTCTAACTATGGCTACACCTTC
.,TRBV6-5,TRBJ2-3,.,CASMGRGLTDTQYF,TGTGCCAGCATGGGTCGGGGGCTCACAGATACGCAGTATTTT
.,TRBV19,TRBJ2-1,large,CASREGAGEEGSYNEQFF,TGTGCCAGTAGGGAGGGGGCAGGGGAGGAAGGATCCTACAATGAGCAGTTCTTC
.,TRBV7-9,TRBJ2-7,.,CASSLGVLTYEQYF,TGTGCCAGCAGCTTAGGGGTTCTAACCTACGAGCAGTACTTC
.,TRBV27,TRBJ1-5,.,CASSGGGVGYQPQHF,TGTGCCAGCAGTGGTGGGGGTGTTGGTTATCAGCCCCAGCATTTT
.,TRBV19,TRBJ2-5,few,CASSIQAGVGETQYF,TGTGCCAGTAGTATACAGGCAGGGGTGGGAGAGACCCAGTACTTC
TRBD2,TRBV3-1/TRBV3-2,TRBJ2-5,.,CASSHELGRGGLGTQYF,TGTGCCAGCAGCCACGAGTTGGGGCGGGGGGGCCTTGGGACCCAGTACTTC
.,TRBV18,TRBJ1-1,.,CASSLGEITEAFF,TGTGCCAGCTCACTAGGGGAGATCACTGAAGCTTTCTTT
.,TRBV29-1,TRBJ1-3,.,CSVEGEGESSGNTIYF,TGCAGCGTTGAGGGGGAGGGGGAGAGCTCTGGAAACACCATATATTTT
.,TRBV9,TRBJ2-2,.,CASSEDSYTGELFF,TGTGCCAGCAGCGAGGACAGCTACACCGGGGAGCTGTTTTTT
.,TRBV3-1/TRBV3-2,TRBJ1-3,.,CASSFLAGEGNTIYF,TGTGCCAGCAGCTTCCTTGCAGGGGAGGGAAACACCATATATTTT
TRBD2,TRBV7-3,TRBJ2-2,.,CASSSPAGGGGELFF,TGTGCCAGCAGCTCCCCGGCGGGAGGAGGCGGGGAGCTGTTTTTT
TRBD2,TRBV3-1/TRBV3-2,TRBJ2-3,.,CASRPTSGGTDTQYF,TGTGCCAGCAGACCGACTAGCGGGGGAACAGATACGCAGTATTTT
TRBD1,TRBV9,TRBJ2-3,once,CASSVLRGDGPGQGTDTQYF,TGTGCCAGCAGCGTATTGAGGGGGGACGGGCCGGGACAGGGTACAGATACGCAGTATTTT
.,TRBV6-5,TRBJ1-2,.,CASSPGPEKYGYTF,TGTGCCAGCAGTCCGGGACCCGAGAAATATGGCTACACCTTC
TRBD1,TRBV6-5,TRBJ1-5,few,CASRVTGGANQPQHF,TGTGCCAGCAGGGTAACAGGGGGTGCAAATCAGCCCCAGCATTTT
.,TRBV18,TRBJ2-7,.,CASSREVTYEQYF,TGTGCCAGCTCCCGTGAGGTTACCTACGAGCAGTACTTC
.,TRBV6-1,TRBJ1-3,.,CASSEWGSGNTIYF,TGTGCCAGCAGTGAATGGGGCTCTGGAAACACCATATATTTT
.,TRBV12-5,TRBJ2-2,.,CASVRELNTGELFF,TGTGCTAGTGTAAGAGAATTAAACACCGGGGAGCTGTTTTTT
.,TRBV19,TRBJ2-5,few,CASSKRGAGETQYF,TGTGCCAGTAGTAAACGGGGTGCTGGTGAGACCCAGTACTTC
.,TRBV12-3/TRBV12-4,TRBJ2-6,.,CASSPTGSRILTF,TGTGCCAGCAGCCCCACAGGGTCCCGGATCCTGACTTTC
.,TRBV9,TRBJ2-5,large,CASSPNPQETQYF,TGTGCCAGCAGCCCAAACCCCCAAGAGACCCAGTACTTC
.,TRBV7-3,TRBJ2-5,.,CASSLGGPMETQYF,TGTGCCAGCAGCTTAGGAGGGCCCATGGAGACCCAGTACTTC
.,TRBV5-1,TRBJ1-2,.,CASTQGGGSSGYTF,TGCGCCAGCACTCAAGGAGGGGGGAGCAGTGGCTACACCTTC
TRBD1,TRBV27,TRBJ1-5,.,CASSLSWTGNQPQHF,TGTGCCAGCAGTTTATCGTGGACAGGGAATCAGCCCCAGCATTTT
.,TRBV29-1,TRBJ1-1,.,CSVQGSGTEAFF,TGCAGCGTTCAGGGATCTGGCACTGAAGCTTTCTTT
.,TRBV20-1,TRBJ2-1,.,CSASKPNEQFF,TGCAGTGCTAGTAAGCCGAATGAGCAGTTCTTC
.,TRBV2,TRBJ1-6,once,CASGQRGNSPLHF,TGTGCCAGTGGACAGAGGGGAAATTCACCCCTCCACTTT
.,TRBV18,TRBJ2-7,.,CASSPPNLVAYEQYF,TGTGCCAGCTCACCACCGAACTTGGTAGCCTACGAGCAGTACTTC
.,TRBV7-2,TRBJ2-1,.,CASSSPGAYNEQFF,TGTGCCAGCAGCTCCCCGGGGGCATACAATGAGCAGTTCTTC